Listed here are 28 T cell receptor beta chains from one sample, sequenced in a study of technical replicates of blood from a few donors. The repertoire was sequenced with immunoSEQ multiplex PCR; TCRdb's copy has only in-frame clones and lacks some. This sample has some 60,000 clones; about 95% occur once, and the top ten carry 2.5% to 3.5%. Input material: PBMCs. The receptors were gathered from a human donor in good health. Some clones in this sample may be carry-over from other donors' samples.

The V and J genes are TRBV9 and TRBJ2-1; D possibly corresponds to TRBD1 (8 bases). This CDR3 has 16 residues. V gave up 2 bases and J gave up 7 bases, with 19 bases separating them. Germline CDR1 reads SGDLS; CDR2 reads YYNGEE. The CDR3 protein is CASSVPRGQGGNEQFF. In nucleotides, the CDR3 is TGTGCCAGCAGCGTCCCCCGAGGACAGGGAGGGAATGAGCAGTTCTTC.

The V call is TRBV6-6, the J call TRBJ1-6; tentative D call: TRBD1 (6 bases). Trimming pared 7 bases from V and 5 bases from J, leaving 12 bases between. This CDR3 spans 14 amino acids. The germline gives CDR1 MNHNY, CDR2 SVGAGI (reference sequence). CDR3 sequence (DNA): TGTGCCAGCATACTATCAGGGGATAATTCACCCCTCCACTTT. This sequence encodes CASILSGDNSPLHF.

Concerning this clone: Other DNA sequences in the sample encode the same CDR3. The V gene is TRBV9, the J gene TRBJ2-2; TRBD2 is a possible D gene (5 bases). CDR1 is SGDLS, CDR2 YYNGEE, per germline. The CDR3 contains 14 residues. Trimming left V 0 bases short and J 5 bases short, with 8 bases between. CDR3 sequence (DNA): TGTGCCAGCAGCGTAGGAACGGGAACCGGGGAGCTGTTTTTT. Encoded protein: CASSVGTGTGELFF.

This chain joins TRBV2 and TRBJ1-2, with a possible D match to TRBD1 (6 bases). V was shortened by 6 bases and J by 8 bases, with 25 bases between the two germline ends. CDR1 is SNHLY, CDR2 FYNNEI, per germline. The CDR3 extends over 16 amino acids. In nucleotides, the CDR3 is TGTGCCAGCAGGAGAACCACAAGCAGGGGTTCGAGGGGCTACACCTTC. It encodes CASRRTTSRGSRGYTF.

The chain employs TRBV4-2 and TRBJ2-3, with TRBD2 matching over 7 bases. V shed 2 bases, J shed 5 bases, and the junction held 7 bases outside the gene matches. The CDR3 covers 15 residues. Germline V gene data show CDR1 as LGHNA and CDR2 as YNFKEQ. CDR3 sequence: CASSQNRGEGDTQYF. Here the CDR3 DNA reads TGTGCCAGCAGCCAAAACCGGGGGGAGGGAGATACGCAGTATTTT.

This chain joins TRBV14 and TRBJ2-7; 9 nucleotides align to TRBD1. CDR3 length: 16 amino acids. The ends lost 1 base at V and 1 base at J; junction bases unmatched: 5. In germline, CDR1 is SGHDN, CDR2 FVKESK. Here the CDR3 reads CASSQVSGTGSYEQYF. The DNA of the CDR3 is TGTGCCAGCAGCCAAGTTTCTGGGACAGGGTCCTACGAGCAGTACTTC.

The chain carries TRBV5-1 and TRBJ2-5; D perhaps matches TRBD1 (6 bases). Trimming took 1 base from V and 0 from J, leaving 7 bases between them. This CDR3 has 14 amino acids. Germline CDR1 SGHRS, CDR2 YFSETQ. In DNA, the CDR3 is TGCGCCAGCAGCTTGAGGGACAACCAAGAGACCCAGTACTTC. It yields the protein CASSLRDNQETQYF.

Judged by abundance, this clone is medium-sized (0.01 to 0.1%). The chain uses TRBV5-4 and TRBJ2-5, with 8 bases aligning to TRBD2. With V trimmed by 0 bases and J by 0 bases, 4 bases remained unmatched. The germline CDR1 and CDR2 sequences are SGHNT and YYREEE (reference sequence). The CDR3 sequence is 16 residues long. The DNA for the CDR3 is TGTGCCAGCAGCTTGGTTTTAGCGGGGTACCAAGAGACCCAGTACTTC. Its protein product is CASSLVLAGYQETQYF.

In its sample, this clone was seen once. The V gene is TRBV7-9, the J gene TRBJ2-3, with 9 nucleotides matching TRBD2. CDR1 and CDR2 from the germline V gene are SEHNR and FQNEAQ (reference sequence). The trim removed 1 base at V and 4 bases at J, leaving 12 bases unmatched. The CDR3 totals 18 residues. CDR3 sequence reads: CASSLGVSASGTSDTQYF. For the CDR3, the DNA is TGTGCCAGCAGCTTAGGGGTTTCTGCTAGCGGGACATCAGATACGCAGTATTTT.

The CDR3: CASSYPPRLAGSSNIQYF. CDR3 nucleotide sequence: TGTGCCAGCAGCTACCCGCCCCGACTAGCGGGATCCTCAAACATTCAGTACTTC. The rearrangement joins TRBV7-9 to TRBJ2-4, with TRBD2 identical over 11 bases. The trim removed 4 bases at V and 6 bases at J, leaving 14 bases unmatched. The CDR3 length is 18 residues. Germline V gene lookup returns CDR1 SEHNR and CDR2 FQNEAQ (reference sequence). The full variable domain, in which reference TRBV7-9 and TRBJ2-4 provide the parts outside the CDR3, is DTGVSQNPRHKITKRGQNVTFRCDPISEHNRLYWYRQTLGQGPEFLTYFQNEAQLEKSRLLSDRFSAERPKGSFSTLEIQRTEQGDSAMYLCASSYPPRLAGSSNIQYFGAGTRLSVL.

This rearrangement joins TRBV10-3 to TRBJ2-6, with D perhaps TRBD2 (6 bases). The CDR3 totals 15 residues. Germline values: CDR1 ENHRY, CDR2 SYGVKD. Trimming shortened V by 6 bases and J by 1 base, and 10 bases separated the two germline ends. The CDR3 nucleotides are TGTGCCATCAGGCCAGGGACTTCTGGGGCCAACGTCCTGACTTTC. Protein product: CAIRPGTSGANVLTF.

The rearrangement links TRBV5-4 to TRBJ1-4; no clear D gene. From germline, CDR1 is SGHNT and CDR2 YYREEE (reference sequence). This CDR3 is built from 11 residues. The V end lost 5 bases, the J end lost 7 bases, and 6 bases lay between the germline ends. Here the CDR3 DNA reads TGTGCCAGCAGTCTAGGTGAAAAACTGTTTTTT. Translated, it gives CASSLGEKLFF.

The chain joins TRBV29-1 to TRBJ1-2, with a weak D call TRBD1 (5 bases). V was cut by 3 bases and J by 8 bases, with 13 bases left in between. The CDR3 extends over 12 amino acids. Germline V gives CDR1 SQVTM, CDR2 ANQGSEA. CDR3 loop: CSVEGRADGYTF. CDR3 in DNA: TGCAGCGTTGAGGGCAGGGCCGACGGCTACACCTTC.

The chain couples TRBV6-5 to TRBJ1-6; D not certain. The CDR3 runs to 10 residues. V was clipped by 10 bases and J by 7 bases, with 5 bases between them. Germline lookup yields CDR1 MNHEY and CDR2 SVGAGI. The CDR3 loop reads CANTNSPLHF. The CDR3 nucleotides are TGTGCCAACACGAATTCACCCCTCCACTTT.

V gene TRBV9 combines with J gene TRBJ2-2, with TRBD2 identical over 12 bases. The CDR3 has 16 amino acids. CDR1 and CDR2 from the germline V gene are SGDLS and YYNGEE. With V trimmed by 3 bases and J by 7 bases, 7 bases remained unmatched. In DNA form, the CDR3 reads TGTGCCAGCAGCGCCCGCACTAGCGGGGGGCGCGGGGAGCTGTTTTTT. Translation gives CASSARTSGGRGELFF.

This clone was seen just once. The chain carries TRBV5-1 and TRBJ2-1; 8 bases fit TRBD2. Germline V lookup: CDR1 SGHRS, CDR2 YFSETQ. V dropped 4 bases and J dropped 5; count of bases not matched to a gene: 8. This CDR3 is 15 amino acids long. The CDR3 DNA sequence: TGCGCCAGCAGCATTAGCGGGACGGCAGACAATGAGCAGTTCTTC. Translation gives CASSISGTADNEQFF. The variable domain in full, completed from reference TRBV5-1 and TRBJ2-1, reads KAGVTQTPRYLIKTRGQQVTLSCSPISGHRSVSWYQQTPGQGLQFLFEYFSETQRNKGNFPGRFSGRQFSNSRSEMNVSTLELGDSALYLCASSISGTADNEQFFGPGTRLTVL.

The J gene is TRBJ2-6, the V gene TRBV19, with 7 bases aligning to TRBD1. The CDR3 extends over 16 amino acids. CDR1 and CDR2 from the germline V gene are LNHDA and SQIVND (reference sequence). V lost 3 bases and J lost 0; bases outside the gene matches: 2. The CDR3 DNA sequence: TGTGCCAGTAGTATCACAGGGGTCTCTGGGGCCAACGTCCTGACTTTC. Its translation is CASSITGVSGANVLTF.

The chain uses TRBV27 and TRBJ1-5, with 10 bases that match TRBD1. Germline CDR1 is MNHEY and CDR2 is SMNVEV (reference sequence). The CDR3 has 17 residues. Trimming removed 3 bases from V and 4 bases from J; junction bases left unmatched: 9. The DNA of the CDR3 is TGTGCCAGCAGTTTTTATTCCGGGACAGGGGTGAATCAGCCCCAGCATTTT. Its protein is CASSFYSGTGVNQPQHF.

This chain links TRBV29-1 with TRBJ2-5; maybe TRBD2 (7 bases). The germline CDR1 and CDR2 sequences are SQVTM and ANQGSEA. Trimming took 4 bases from V and 2 from J, leaving 14 bases between them. The CDR3 consists of 14 residues. This CDR3 reads CSVARGGGQETQYF. For the CDR3, the DNA is TGCAGCGTTGCGAGGGGGGGAGGTCAAGAGACCCAGTACTTC.

The rearrangement links TRBV6-1 to TRBJ2-7; 7 bases line up with TRBD2. CDR1 and CDR2 from the germline V gene are MNHNS and SASEGT. There are 16 residues in the CDR3. V was clipped by 2 bases and J by 4 bases; unmatched bases: 11. CDR3 amino acids: CASSEYGGGPLYEQYF. The CDR3 bases are TGTGCCAGCAGTGAATATGGGGGAGGGCCTTTATACGAGCAGTACTTC.

CDR3 protein: CASSKNRGLNTEAFF. The CDR3, as DNA: TGTGCCAGCAGTAAGAACAGGGGGCTAAACACTGAAGCTTTCTTT. The J gene is TRBJ1-1, the V gene TRBV6-6; 9 positions match TRBD1. This CDR3 spans 15 amino acids. CDR1 MNHNY and CDR2 SVGAGI come from the germline V gene (reference sequence). V shed 5 bases and J 2 bases; nucleotides not matched to a gene: 6.

The chain links TRBV25-1 to TRBJ1-1, with D maybe TRBD1 (5 bases). Trimming took off 1 base at V and 1 base at J, with 7 bases between the two ends. This CDR3 is built from 14 residues. The germline CDR1 and CDR2 sequences are MGHDK and SYGVNS. DNA of the CDR3: TGTGCCAGCAGTGAATTAACAGGGAACACTGAAGCTTTCTTT. Translating it yields CASSELTGNTEAFF.

V gene TRBV9 combines with J gene TRBJ2-7; 12 bases fit TRBD2. The CDR3 is 16 amino acids. After removal of 3 bases from V and 2 bases from J, the junction contained 6 bases not matched to a gene. Germline CDR1 and CDR2: SGDLS and YYNGEE. DNA for the CDR3: TGTGCCAGCAGCGCAAGGGGACTAGCGGGCCCCTACGAGCAGTACTTC. It yields the protein CASSARGLAGPYEQYF.

V is TRBV5-1 and J is TRBJ1-1; D possibly corresponds to TRBD1 (6 bases). V lost 0 bases to trimming and J lost 5 bases, with 14 bases between them. CDR3 size: 15 residues. CDR1 and CDR2 from the germline V gene are SGHRS and YFSETQ. CDR3 in amino acids: CASSLGLRQATEAFF. CDR3 bases: TGCGCCAGCAGCTTGGGCCTAAGACAGGCTACTGAAGCTTTCTTT.

The V gene is TRBV9, the J gene TRBJ2-7, with 7 bases lining up with TRBD2. Germline assignment: CDR1 SGDLS and CDR2 YYNGEE. V shed 3 bases and J 6 bases; nucleotides not matched to a gene: 12. This CDR3 is 15 amino acids long. CDR3 sequence reads: CASSARAGPLAEQYF. The CDR3 DNA reads as TGTGCCAGCAGCGCCCGAGCGGGACCTCTCGCCGAGCAGTACTTC.

The chain joins TRBV27 to TRBJ2-2; 8 nucleotides agree with TRBD1. There are 15 residues in the CDR3. CDR1 MNHEY and CDR2 SMNVEV come from the germline V gene (reference sequence). Losses at the gene ends were 8 bases for V and 2 bases for J; bases not matched to a gene: 7. The CDR3 region is CASGRQGLNTGELFF. The CDR3 DNA reads as TGTGCCAGCGGACGACAGGGGTTAAACACCGGGGAGCTGTTTTTT.

The J gene is TRBJ1-3, the V gene TRBV9; the D is unclear. The CDR3 contains 15 residues. V was pared by 2 bases and J by 3 bases, with 12 bases between. Per the germline V gene, CDR1 is SGDLS and CDR2 is YYNGEE. The CDR3 DNA reads as TGTGCCAGCAGCGTCGAATGGGGAGGTGGAAACACCATATATTTT. Translation gives CASSVEWGGGNTIYF.

The chain couples TRBV25-1 to TRBJ1-6, with D perhaps matching TRBD1 (5 bases). The germline gives CDR1 MGHDK, CDR2 SYGVNS. With 2 bases removed from V and 7 bases from J, the gap between germline ends came to 9 bases. The CDR3 spans 14 residues. DNA for the CDR3: TGTGCCAGCAGTGAACGCAGGGCGAATTCACCCCTCCACTTT. Its protein is CASSERRANSPLHF. The whole variable domain, filled in from reference TRBV25-1 and TRBJ1-6, reads EADIYQTPRYLVIGTGKKITLECSQTMGHDKMYWYQQDPGMELHLIHYSYGVNSTEKGDLSSESTVSRIRTEHFPLTLESARPSHTSQYLCASSERRANSPLHFGNGTRLTVT.